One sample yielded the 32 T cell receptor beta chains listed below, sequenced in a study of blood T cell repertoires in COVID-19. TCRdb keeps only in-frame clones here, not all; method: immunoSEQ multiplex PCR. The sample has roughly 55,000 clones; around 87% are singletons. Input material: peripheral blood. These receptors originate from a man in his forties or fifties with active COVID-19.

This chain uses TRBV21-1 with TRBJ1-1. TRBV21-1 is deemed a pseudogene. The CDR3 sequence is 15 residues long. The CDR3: CASSKVWRGPKEAFF. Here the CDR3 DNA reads TGTGCCAGCAGCAAGGTTTGGAGAGGGCCCAAGGAAGCTTTCTTT.

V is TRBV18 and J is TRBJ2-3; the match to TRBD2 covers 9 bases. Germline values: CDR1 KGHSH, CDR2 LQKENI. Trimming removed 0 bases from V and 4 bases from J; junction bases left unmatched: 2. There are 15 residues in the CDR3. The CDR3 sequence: CASSPPGLAADTQYF. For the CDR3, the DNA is TGTGCCAGCTCACCACCGGGACTAGCTGCAGATACGCAGTATTTT.

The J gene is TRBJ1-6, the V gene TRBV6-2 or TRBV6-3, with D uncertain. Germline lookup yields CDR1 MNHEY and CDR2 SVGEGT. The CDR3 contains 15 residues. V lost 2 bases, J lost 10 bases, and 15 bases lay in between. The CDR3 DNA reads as TGTGCCAGCAGTTACCTCGGGGAGAACCAGTCACCCCTCCACTTT. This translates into CASSYLGENQSPLHF.

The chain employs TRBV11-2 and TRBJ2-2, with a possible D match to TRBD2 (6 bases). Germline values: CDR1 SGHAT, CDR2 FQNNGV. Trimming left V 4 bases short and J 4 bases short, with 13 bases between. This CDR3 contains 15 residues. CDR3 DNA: TGTGCCAGCAGCTACGGAGGGCCACGCACCGGGGAGCTGTTTTTT. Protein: CASSYGGPRTGELFF.

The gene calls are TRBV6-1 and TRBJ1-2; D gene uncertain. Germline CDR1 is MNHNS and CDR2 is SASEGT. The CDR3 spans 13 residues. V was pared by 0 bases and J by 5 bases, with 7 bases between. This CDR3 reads CASSEAPSYGYTF. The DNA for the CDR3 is TGTGCCAGCAGTGAAGCGCCGAGTTATGGCTACACCTTC.

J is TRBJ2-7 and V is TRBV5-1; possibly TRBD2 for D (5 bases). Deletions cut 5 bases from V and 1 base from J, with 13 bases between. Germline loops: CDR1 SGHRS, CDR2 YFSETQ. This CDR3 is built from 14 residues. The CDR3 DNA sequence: TGCGCCAGCAGTATTCCCGGCGGGTCCTACGAGCAGTACTTC. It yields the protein CASSIPGGSYEQYF. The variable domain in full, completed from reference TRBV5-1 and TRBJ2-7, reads KAGVTQTPRYLIKTRGQQVTLSCSPISGHRSVSWYQQTPGQGLQFLFEYFSETQRNKGNFPGRFSGRQFSNSRSEMNVSTLELGDSALYLCASSIPGGSYEQYFGPGTRLTVT.

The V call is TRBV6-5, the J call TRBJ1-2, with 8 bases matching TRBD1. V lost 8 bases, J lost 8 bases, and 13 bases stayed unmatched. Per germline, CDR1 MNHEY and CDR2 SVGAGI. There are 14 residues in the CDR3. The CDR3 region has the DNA TGTGCCAGCCTCCGGGACAGGAGATTATGGGGCTACACCTTC. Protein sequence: CASLRDRRLWGYTF.

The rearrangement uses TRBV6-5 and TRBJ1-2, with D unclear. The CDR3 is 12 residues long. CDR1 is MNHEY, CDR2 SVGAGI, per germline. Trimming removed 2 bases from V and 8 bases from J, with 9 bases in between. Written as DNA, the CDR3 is TGTGCCAGCAGTTACGCGGTTGGAGGCTACACCTTC. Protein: CASSYAVGGYTF.

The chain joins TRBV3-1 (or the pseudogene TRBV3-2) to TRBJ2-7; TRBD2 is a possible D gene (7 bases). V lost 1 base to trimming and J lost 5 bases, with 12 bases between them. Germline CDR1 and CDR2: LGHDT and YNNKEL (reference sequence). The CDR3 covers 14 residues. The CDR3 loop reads CASSQVGGADEQYF. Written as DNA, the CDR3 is TGTGCCAGCAGCCAAGTGGGGGGGGCGGACGAGCAGTACTTC.

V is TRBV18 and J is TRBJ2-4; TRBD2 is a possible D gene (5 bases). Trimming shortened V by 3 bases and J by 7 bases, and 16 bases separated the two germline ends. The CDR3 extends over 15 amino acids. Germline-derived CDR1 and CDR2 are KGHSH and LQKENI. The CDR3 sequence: CASSPGVGVRNIQYF. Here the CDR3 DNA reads TGTGCCAGCTCACCCGGAGTCGGGGTTAGGAACATTCAGTACTTC.

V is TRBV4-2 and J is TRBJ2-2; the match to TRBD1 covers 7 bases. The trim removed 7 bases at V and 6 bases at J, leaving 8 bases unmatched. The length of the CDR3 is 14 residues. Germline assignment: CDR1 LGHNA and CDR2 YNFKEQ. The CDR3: CASTPIQGPGELFF. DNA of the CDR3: TGTGCCAGCACTCCAATACAGGGGCCCGGGGAGCTGTTTTTT.

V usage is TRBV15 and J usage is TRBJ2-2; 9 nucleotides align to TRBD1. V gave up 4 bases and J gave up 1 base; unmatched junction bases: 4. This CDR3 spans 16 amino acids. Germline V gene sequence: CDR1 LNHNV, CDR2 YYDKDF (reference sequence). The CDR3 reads CATSIRGQGNTGELFF. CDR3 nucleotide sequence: TGTGCCACCAGCATTCGGGGACAGGGGAACACCGGGGAGCTGTTTTTT.

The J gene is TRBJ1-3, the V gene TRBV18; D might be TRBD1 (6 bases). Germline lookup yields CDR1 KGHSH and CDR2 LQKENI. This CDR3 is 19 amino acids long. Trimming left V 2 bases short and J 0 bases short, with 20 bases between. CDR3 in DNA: TGTGCCAGCTCACCAGGGACCCTAGAATCAGGGGACTCTGGAAACACCATATATTTT. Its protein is CASSPGTLESGDSGNTIYF.

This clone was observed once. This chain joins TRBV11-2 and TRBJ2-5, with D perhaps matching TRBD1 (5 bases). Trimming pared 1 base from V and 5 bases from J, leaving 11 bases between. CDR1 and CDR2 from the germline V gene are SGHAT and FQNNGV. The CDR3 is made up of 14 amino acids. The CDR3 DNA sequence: TGTGCCAGCAGCTTAGGGCGACAGAGTGAGACCCAGTACTTC. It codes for CASSLGRQSETQYF.

In DNA, the CDR3 is TGTGCCAGCAGGAGTTTGAACACCGGGGAGCTGTTTTTT. Its translation is CASRSLNTGELFF. This chain uses TRBV12-3 or TRBV12-4 with TRBJ2-2; D is uncertain. V was pared by 6 bases and J by 1 base, with 6 bases between. This CDR3 is 13 amino acids long.

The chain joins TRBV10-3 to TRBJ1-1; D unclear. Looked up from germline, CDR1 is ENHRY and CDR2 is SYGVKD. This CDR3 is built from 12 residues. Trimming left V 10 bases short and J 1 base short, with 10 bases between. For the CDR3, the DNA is TGTGCCACCAGCCACTGGAACACTGAAGCTTTCTTT. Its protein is CATSHWNTEAFF.

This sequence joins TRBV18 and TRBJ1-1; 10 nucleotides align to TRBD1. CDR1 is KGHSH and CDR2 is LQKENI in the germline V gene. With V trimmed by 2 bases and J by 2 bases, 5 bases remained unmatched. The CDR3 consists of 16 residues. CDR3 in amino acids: CASSPVGQGVNTEAFF. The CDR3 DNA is TGTGCCAGCTCACCAGTAGGACAGGGGGTTAACACTGAAGCTTTCTTT.

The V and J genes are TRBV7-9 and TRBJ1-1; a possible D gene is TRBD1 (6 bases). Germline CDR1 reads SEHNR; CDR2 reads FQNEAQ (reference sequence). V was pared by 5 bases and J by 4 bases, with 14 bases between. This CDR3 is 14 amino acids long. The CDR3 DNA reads TGTGCCAGCAGCATTGGCAGGGGTACCACTGAAGCTTTCTTT. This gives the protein CASSIGRGTTEAFF.

CDR3 DNA sequence: TGCGCCAGCAGCTTGGGAGGGAGAAACACCATATATTTT. It specifies CASSLGGRNTIYF. V usage is TRBV5-1 and J usage is TRBJ1-3; D gene unclear. Germline V gene lookup returns CDR1 SGHRS and CDR2 YFSETQ. The CDR3 covers 13 residues. The V and J ends lost 0 bases and 5 bases respectively, with 6 bases between them.

The CDR3 DNA sequence: TGCAGCGTACGCCAGCGGGAAGGGCCGCGGGAAAAACTGTTTTTT. It yields the protein CSVRQREGPREKLFF. V usage is TRBV29-1 and J usage is TRBJ1-4; D remains unclear. CDR1 is SQVTM and CDR2 is ANQGSEA in the germline V gene. The CDR3 runs 15 residues. V lost 6 bases and J 8 bases, leaving 22 bases between the germline ends.

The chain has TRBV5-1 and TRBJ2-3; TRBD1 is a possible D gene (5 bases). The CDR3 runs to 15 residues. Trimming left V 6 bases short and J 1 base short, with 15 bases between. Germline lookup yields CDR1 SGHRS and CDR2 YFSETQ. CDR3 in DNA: TGCGCCAGCACGCAGGGTGAGTTGGGCACAGATACGCAGTATTTT. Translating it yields CASTQGELGTDTQYF. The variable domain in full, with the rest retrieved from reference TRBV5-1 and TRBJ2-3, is KAGVTQTPRYLIKTRGQQVTLSCSPISGHRSVSWYQQTPGQGLQFLFEYFSETQRNKGNFPGRFSGRQFSNSRSEMNVSTLELGDSALYLCASTQGELGTDTQYFGPGTRLTVL.

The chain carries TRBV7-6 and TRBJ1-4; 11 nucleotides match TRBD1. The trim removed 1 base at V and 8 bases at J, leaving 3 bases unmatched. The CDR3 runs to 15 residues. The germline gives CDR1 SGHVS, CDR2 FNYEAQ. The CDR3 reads CASSLGTGGSEKLFF. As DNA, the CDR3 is TGTGCCAGCAGCTTAGGGACAGGGGGCTCGGAAAAACTGTTTTTT.

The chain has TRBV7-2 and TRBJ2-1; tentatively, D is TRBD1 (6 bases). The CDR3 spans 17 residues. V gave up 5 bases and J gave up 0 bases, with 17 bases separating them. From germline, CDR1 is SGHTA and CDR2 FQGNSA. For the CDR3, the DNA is TGTGCCAGCAGCCACGACAGGTTTGGTCGCTCCTACAATGAGCAGTTCTTC. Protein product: CASSHDRFGRSYNEQFF.

DNA of the CDR3: TGTGCCAGCCTCAACTTGGGCAATCAGCCCCAGCATTTT. Encoded protein: CASLNLGNQPQHF. The chain combines TRBV6-5 with TRBJ1-5; D is ambiguous. The germline V and J ends were trimmed by 8 bases and 2 bases, with 10 bases remaining between them. This CDR3 region has 13 residues. CDR1 is MNHEY, CDR2 SVGAGI, per germline.

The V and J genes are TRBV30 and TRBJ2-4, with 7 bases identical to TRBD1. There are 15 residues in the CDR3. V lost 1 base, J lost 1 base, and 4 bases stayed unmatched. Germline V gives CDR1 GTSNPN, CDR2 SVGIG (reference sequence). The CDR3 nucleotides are TGTGCCTGGAGTGGACAGGGCTTGGCCAAAAACATTCAGTACTTC. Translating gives CAWSGQGLAKNIQYF.

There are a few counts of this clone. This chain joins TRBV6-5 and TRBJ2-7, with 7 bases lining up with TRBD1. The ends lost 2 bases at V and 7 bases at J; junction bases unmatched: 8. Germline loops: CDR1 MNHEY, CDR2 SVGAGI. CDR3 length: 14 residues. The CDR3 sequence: CASSYTEGALEQYF. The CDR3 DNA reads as TGTGCCAGCAGTTACACCGAGGGGGCTCTAGAGCAGTACTTC.

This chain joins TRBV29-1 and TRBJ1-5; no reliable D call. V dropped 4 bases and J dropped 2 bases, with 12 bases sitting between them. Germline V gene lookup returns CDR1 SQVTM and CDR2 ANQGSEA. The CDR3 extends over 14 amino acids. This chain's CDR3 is CSVVEGSGNQPQHF. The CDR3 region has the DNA TGCAGCGTTGTGGAAGGGAGTGGCAATCAGCCCCAGCATTTT.

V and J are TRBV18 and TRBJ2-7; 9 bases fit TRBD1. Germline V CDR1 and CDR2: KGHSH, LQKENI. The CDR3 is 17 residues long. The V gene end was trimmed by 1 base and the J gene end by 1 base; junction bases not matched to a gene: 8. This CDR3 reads CASSPRRRDRESYEQYF. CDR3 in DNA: TGTGCCAGCTCACCACGACGGCGGGACAGGGAATCCTACGAGCAGTACTTC. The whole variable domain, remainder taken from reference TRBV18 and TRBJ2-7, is NAGVMQNPRHLVRRRGQEARLRCSPMKGHSHVYWYRQLPEEGLKFMVYLQKENIIDESGMPKERFSAEFPKEGPSILRIQQVVRGDSAAYFCASSPRRRDRESYEQYFGPGTRLTVT.

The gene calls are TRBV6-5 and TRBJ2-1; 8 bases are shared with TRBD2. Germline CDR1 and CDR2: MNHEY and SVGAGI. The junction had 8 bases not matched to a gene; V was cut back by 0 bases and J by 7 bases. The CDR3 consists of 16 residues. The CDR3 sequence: CASSYSVGLVFNEQFF. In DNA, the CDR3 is TGTGCCAGCAGTTACTCGGTGGGACTAGTTTTTAATGAGCAGTTCTTC.

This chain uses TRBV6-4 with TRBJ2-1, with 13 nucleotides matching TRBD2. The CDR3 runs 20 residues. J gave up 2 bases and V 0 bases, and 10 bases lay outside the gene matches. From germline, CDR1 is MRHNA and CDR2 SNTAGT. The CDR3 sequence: CASSDSGLAGVISPYNEQFF. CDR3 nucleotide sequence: TGTGCCAGCAGTGACTCCGGACTAGCGGGAGTAATAAGTCCCTACAATGAGCAGTTCTTC.

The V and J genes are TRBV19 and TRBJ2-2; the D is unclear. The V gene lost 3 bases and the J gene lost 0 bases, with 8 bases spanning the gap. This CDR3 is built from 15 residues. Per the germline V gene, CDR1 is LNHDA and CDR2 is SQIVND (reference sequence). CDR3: CASSMSLANTGELFF. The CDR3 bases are TGTGCCAGTAGTATGAGTCTAGCGAACACCGGGGAGCTGTTTTTT.

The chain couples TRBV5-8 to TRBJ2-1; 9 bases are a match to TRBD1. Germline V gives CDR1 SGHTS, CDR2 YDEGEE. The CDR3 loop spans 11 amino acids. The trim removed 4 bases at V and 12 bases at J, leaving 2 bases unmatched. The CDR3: CASSGQGPQFF. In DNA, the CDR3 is TGTGCCAGCAGCGGACAGGGGCCGCAGTTCTTC.